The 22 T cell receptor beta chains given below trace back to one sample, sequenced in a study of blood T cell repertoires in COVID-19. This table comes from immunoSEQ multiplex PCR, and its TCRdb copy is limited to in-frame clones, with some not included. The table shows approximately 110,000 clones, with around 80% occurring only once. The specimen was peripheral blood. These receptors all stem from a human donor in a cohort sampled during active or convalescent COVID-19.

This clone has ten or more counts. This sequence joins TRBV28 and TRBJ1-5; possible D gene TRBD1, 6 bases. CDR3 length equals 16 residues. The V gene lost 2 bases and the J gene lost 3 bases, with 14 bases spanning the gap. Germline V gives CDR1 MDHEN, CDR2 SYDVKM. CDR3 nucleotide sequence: TGTGCCAGCAGTTTAATTCAGGGGTTGGACAATCAGCCCCAGCATTTT. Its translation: CASSLIQGLDNQPQHF.

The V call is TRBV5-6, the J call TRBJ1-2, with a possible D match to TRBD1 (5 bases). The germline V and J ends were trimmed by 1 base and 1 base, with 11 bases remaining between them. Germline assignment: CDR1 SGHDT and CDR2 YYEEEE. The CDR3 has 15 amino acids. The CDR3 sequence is CASSLLQAFNYGYTF. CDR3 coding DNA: TGTGCCAGCAGCTTGTTACAGGCTTTTAACTATGGCTACACCTTC.

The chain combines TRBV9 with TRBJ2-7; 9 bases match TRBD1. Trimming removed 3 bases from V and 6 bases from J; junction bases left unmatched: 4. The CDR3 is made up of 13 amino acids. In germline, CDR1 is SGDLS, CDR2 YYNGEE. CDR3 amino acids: CASSGRTGVEQYF. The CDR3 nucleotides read TGTGCCAGCAGCGGGAGGACAGGGGTCGAGCAGTACTTC.

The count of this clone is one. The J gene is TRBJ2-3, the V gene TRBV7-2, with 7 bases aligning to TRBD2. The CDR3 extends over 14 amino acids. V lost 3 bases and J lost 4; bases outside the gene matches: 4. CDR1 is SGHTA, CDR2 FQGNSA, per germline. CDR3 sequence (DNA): TGTGCCAGCAGCTTCGTCGGGGGGTCAGATACGCAGTATTTT. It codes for CASSFVGGSDTQYF.

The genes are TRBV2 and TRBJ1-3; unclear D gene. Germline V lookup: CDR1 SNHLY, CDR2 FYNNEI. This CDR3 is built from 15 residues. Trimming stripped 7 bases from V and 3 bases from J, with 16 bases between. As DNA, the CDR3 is TGTGCCAGCACCCCCATCGCGCTAGTTGGAAACACCATATATTTT. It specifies CASTPIALVGNTIYF.

The CDR3 DNA reads as TGTGCCAGCAGTTATATTGGGGGAGGGCCCCACGAGCAGTACTTC. It encodes CASSYIGGGPHEQYF. The chain uses TRBV6-5 and TRBJ2-7; TRBD2 agrees at 7 bases. This CDR3 region has 15 residues. V was pared by 3 bases and J by 5 bases, with 10 bases of the junction left unmatched. Germline CDR1 is MNHEY and CDR2 is SVGAGI.

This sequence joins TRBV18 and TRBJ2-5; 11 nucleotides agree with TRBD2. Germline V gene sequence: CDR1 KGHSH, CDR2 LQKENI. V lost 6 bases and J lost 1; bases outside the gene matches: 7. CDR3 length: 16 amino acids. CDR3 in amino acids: CASSRTTSGVQETQYF. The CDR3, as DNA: TGTGCCAGCTCCCGAACGACTAGCGGGGTCCAAGAGACCCAGTACTTC.

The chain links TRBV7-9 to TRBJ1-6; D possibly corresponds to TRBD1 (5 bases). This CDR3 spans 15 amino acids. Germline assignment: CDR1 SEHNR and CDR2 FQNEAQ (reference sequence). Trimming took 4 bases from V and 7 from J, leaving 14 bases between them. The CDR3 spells CASSSLRDYNSPLHF. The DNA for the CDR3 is TGTGCCAGCAGCTCCCTGAGGGACTACAATTCACCCCTCCACTTT. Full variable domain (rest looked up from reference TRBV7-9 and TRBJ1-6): DTGVSQNPRHKITKRGQNVTFRCDPISEHNRLYWYRQTLGQGPEFLTYFQNEAQLEKSRLLSDRFSAERPKGSFSTLEIQRTEQGDSAMYLCASSSLRDYNSPLHFGNGTRLTVT.

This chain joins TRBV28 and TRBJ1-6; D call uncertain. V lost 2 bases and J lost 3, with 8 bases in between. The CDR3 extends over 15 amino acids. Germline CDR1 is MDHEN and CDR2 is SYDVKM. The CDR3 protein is CASSLPPDYNSPLHF. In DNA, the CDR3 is TGTGCCAGCAGTTTACCCCCAGACTATAATTCACCCCTCCACTTT.

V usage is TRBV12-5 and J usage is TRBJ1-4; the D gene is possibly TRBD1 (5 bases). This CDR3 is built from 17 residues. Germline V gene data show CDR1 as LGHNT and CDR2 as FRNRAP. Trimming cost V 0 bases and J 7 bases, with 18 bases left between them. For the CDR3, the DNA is TGTGCTAGTGGTTTGGTACAGCCCGGGGGAGGCGGTGAAAAACTGTTTTTT. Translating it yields CASGLVQPGGGGEKLFF.

The CDR3 is CATAGQTSGANVLTF. The DNA of the CDR3 is TGTGCCACCGCCGGACAGACTTCTGGGGCCAACGTCCTGACTTTC. The chain links TRBV19 to TRBJ2-6; maybe TRBD1 (6 bases). The CDR3 is made up of 15 amino acids. Deletions cut 10 bases from V and 1 base from J, with 14 bases between. Germline CDR1 LNHDA, CDR2 SQIVND (reference sequence).

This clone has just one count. In nucleotides, the CDR3 is TGCAGCGTCACAGGGGGGACGGGTCAGCCCCAGCATTTT. This gives the protein CSVTGGTGQPQHF. This rearrangement joins TRBV29-1 to TRBJ1-5; 8 bases fit TRBD1. V lost 6 bases to trimming and J lost 6 bases; unmatched junction nucleotides: 7. This CDR3 region has 13 residues. Germline V gene sequence: CDR1 SQVTM, CDR2 ANQGSEA.

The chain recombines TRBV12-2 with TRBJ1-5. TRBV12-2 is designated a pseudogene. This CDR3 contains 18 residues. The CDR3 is CASRLVATFGQDNQPQHF. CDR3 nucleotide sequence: TGTGCAAGTCGCTTAGTAGCGACGTTTGGTCAGGACAATCAGCCCCAGCATTTT.

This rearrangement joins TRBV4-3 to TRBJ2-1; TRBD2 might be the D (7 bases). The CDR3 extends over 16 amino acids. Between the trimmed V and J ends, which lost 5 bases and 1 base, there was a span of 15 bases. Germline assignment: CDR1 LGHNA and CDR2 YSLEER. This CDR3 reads CASSVGLGGSYNEQFF. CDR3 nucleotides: TGCGCCAGCAGCGTCGGACTAGGGGGATCCTACAATGAGCAGTTCTTC.

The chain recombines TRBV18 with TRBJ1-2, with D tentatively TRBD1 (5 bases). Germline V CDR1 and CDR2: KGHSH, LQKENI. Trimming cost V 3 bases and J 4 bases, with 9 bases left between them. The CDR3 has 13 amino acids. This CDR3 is CASSPSQVYGYTF. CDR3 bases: TGTGCCAGCTCACCCTCACAGGTCTATGGCTACACCTTC.

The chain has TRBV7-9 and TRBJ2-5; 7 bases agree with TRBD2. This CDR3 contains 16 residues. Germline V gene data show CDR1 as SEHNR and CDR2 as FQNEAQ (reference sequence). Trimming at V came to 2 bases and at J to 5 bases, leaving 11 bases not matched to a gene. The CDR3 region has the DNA TGTGCCAGCAGCTTAAGTGGGTGGTATAGCGGGGAGACCCAGTACTTC. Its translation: CASSLSGWYSGETQYF.

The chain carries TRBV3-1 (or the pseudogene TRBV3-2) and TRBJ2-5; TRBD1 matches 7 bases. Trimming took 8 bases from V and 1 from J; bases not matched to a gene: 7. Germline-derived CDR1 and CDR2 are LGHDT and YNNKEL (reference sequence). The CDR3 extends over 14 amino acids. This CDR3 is CASYDRVGQETQYF. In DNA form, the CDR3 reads TGTGCCAGCTACGACAGGGTCGGCCAAGAGACCCAGTACTTC.

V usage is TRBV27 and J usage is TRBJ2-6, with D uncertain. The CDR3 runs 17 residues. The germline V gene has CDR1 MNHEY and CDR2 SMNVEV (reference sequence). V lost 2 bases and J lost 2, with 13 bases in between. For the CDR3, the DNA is TGTGCCAGCAGTTTAGACTCAAATTTGGCTGGGGCCAACGTCCTGACTTTC. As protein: CASSLDSNLAGANVLTF. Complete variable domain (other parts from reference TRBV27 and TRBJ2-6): EAQVTQNPRYLITVTGKKLTVTCSQNMNHEYMSWYRQDPGLGLRQIYYSMNVEVTDKGDVPEGYKVSRKEKRNFPLILESPSPNQTSLYFCASSLDSNLAGANVLTFGAGSRLTVL.

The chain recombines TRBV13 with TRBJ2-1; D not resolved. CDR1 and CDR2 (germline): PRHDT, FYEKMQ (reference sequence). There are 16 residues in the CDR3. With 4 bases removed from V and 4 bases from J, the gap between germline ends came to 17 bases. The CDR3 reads CASSSKTPPAYNEQFF. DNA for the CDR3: TGTGCCAGCAGCTCCAAGACTCCCCCCGCTTACAATGAGCAGTTCTTC.

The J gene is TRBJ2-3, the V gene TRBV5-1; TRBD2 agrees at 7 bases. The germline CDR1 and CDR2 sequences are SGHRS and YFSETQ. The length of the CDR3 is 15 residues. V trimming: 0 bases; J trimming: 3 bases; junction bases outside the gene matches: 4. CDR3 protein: CASSLGGSITDTQYF. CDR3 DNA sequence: TGCGCCAGCAGCTTGGGCGGGAGTATAACAGATACGCAGTATTTT. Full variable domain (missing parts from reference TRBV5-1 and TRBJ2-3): KAGVTQTPRYLIKTRGQQVTLSCSPISGHRSVSWYQQTPGQGLQFLFEYFSETQRNKGNFPGRFSGRQFSNSRSEMNVSTLELGDSALYLCASSLGGSITDTQYFGPGTRLTVL.

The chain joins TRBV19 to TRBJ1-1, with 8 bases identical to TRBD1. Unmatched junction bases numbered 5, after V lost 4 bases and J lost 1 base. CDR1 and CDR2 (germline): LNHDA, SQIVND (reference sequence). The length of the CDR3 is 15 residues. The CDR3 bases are TGTGCCAGTAGTACGTGGCAGGGGGCGAACACTGAAGCTTTCTTT. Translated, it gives CASSTWQGANTEAFF.

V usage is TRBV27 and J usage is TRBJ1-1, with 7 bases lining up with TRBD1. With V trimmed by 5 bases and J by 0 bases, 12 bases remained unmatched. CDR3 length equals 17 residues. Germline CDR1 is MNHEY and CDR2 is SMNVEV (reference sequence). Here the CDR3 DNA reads TGTGCCAGCAGTCCGACACCCCCGGACAGGCTGAACACTGAAGCTTTCTTT. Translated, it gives CASSPTPPDRLNTEAFF.